This TCR beta chain comes out of a study of shared clonotypes between healthy human individuals. Assay: immunoSEQ multiplex PCR; the TCRdb copy retains only in-frame clones and omits some. Counted here are 2 million to 2.5 million clones, about 95% occurring once; the ten biggest clones make up roughly 0.13%. The donor population consisted of healthy HIV-negative adults with no recent acute infections or vaccinations. Everyone who donated was a Caucasian adult who lived in Nashville, Tennessee. Overall study findings and caveats: Despite large depth, rarefaction showed incomplete sorted-subset sequencing. Shared clonotypes across all four donors exceeded non-shared ones in generation probability.

In regard to this clone: Its antigen is unidentified.

The sequencing sample was made of naive CD4+ T cells sorted from blood. Subset reported: CD45RA+ positively selected. The receptor comes from a man younger than 35 in good health.

The CDR3 DNA reads as TGTGCCAGCAGAGACCACGGGAGCGAAAAACTGTTTTTT. Amino acid sequence: CASRDHGSEKLFF. This chain joins TRBV2 and TRBJ1-4; unclear D gene. This CDR3 has 13 amino acids. Trimming cost V 6 bases and J 8 bases, with 13 bases left between them. Per the germline V gene, CDR1 is SNHLY and CDR2 is FYNNEI.